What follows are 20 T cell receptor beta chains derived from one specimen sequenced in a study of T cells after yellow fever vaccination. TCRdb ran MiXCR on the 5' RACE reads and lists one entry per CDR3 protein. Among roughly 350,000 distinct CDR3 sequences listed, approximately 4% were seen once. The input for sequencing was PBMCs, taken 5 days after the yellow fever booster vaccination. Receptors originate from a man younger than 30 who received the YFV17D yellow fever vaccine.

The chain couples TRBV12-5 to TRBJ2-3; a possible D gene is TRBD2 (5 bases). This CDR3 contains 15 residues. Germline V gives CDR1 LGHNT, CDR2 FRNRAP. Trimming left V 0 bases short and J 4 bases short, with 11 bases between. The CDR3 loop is CASGLVEGRPDTQYF. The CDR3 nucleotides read TGTGCTAGTGGTTTGGTTGAGGGTAGGCCAGATACGCAGTATTTT.

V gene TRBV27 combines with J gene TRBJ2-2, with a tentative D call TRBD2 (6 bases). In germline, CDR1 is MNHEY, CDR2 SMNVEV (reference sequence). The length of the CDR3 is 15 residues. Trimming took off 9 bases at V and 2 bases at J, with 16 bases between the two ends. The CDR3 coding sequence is TGTGCCAGGGGGCGGGGATTGACCAACACCGGGGAGCTGTTTTTT. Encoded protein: CARGRGLTNTGELFF.

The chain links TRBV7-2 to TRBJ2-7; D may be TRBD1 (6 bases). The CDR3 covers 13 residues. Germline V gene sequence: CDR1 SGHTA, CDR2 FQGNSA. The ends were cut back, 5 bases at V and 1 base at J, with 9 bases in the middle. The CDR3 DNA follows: TGTGCCAGCAGCGCAACAGGGTCCTACGAGCAGTACGTC. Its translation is CASSATGSYEQYV.

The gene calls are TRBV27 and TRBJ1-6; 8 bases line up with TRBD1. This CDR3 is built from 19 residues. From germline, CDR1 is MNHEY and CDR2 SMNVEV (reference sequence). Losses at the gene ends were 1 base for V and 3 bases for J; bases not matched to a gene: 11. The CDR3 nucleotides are TGTGCCAGCAGTTTATTGGGCAGGGGGCGTCCAAACTATAATTCACCCCTCCACTTT. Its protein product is CASSLLGRGRPNYNSPLHF.

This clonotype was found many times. The CDR3 reads CASSLVKGPGQETQYF. In DNA form, the CDR3 reads TGTGCCAGCAGCTTAGTTAAAGGGCCGGGTCAAGAGACCCAGTACTTC. This chain links TRBV7-6 with TRBJ2-5; no definite D call. This CDR3 has 16 amino acids. CDR1 and CDR2 (germline): SGHVS, FNYEAQ. V was cut by 1 base and J by 2 bases, with 14 bases left in between.

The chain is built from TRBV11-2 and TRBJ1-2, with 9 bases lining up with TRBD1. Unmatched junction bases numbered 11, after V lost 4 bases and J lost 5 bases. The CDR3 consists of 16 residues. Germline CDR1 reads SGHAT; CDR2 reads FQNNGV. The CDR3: CASSSHHLQGAYGYTF. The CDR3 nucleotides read TGTGCCAGCAGCTCGCACCACCTACAGGGGGCATATGGCTACACCTTC.

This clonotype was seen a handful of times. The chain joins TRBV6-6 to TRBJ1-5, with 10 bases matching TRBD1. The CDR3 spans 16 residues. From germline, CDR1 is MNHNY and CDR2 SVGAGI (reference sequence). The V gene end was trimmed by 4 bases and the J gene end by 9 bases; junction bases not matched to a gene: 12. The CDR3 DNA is TGTGCCAGCAGTTTCAGCGCGGGACAGGGGTATCGGCCCCAGCATTTT. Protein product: CASSFSAGQGYRPQHF.

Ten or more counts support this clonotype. Written as DNA, the CDR3 is TGCGCCAGCAGCTGGACAGGGGGCTGGTCTGGGGCCAACGTCCTGACTTTC. It codes for CASSWTGGWSGANVLTF. V and J are TRBV5-1 and TRBJ2-6, with TRBD1 matching 11 bases. The CDR3 consists of 17 residues. J lost 1 base, V lost 3 bases, and 3 bases had no gene match. Germline-derived CDR1 and CDR2 are SGHRS and YFSETQ. Filled out from reference TRBV5-1 and TRBJ2-6, the complete variable domain reads KAGVTQTPRYLIKTRGQQVTLSCSPISGHRSVSWYQQTPGQGLQFLFEYFSETQRNKGNFPGRFSGRQFSNSRSEMNVSTLELGDSALYLCASSWTGGWSGANVLTFGAGSRLTVL.

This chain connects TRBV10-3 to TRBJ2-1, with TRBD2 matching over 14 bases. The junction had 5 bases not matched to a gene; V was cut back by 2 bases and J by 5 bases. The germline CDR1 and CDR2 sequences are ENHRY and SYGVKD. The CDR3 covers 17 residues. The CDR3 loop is CAISETRTSGGNNEQFF. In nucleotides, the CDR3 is TGTGCCATCAGTGAGACTAGGACTAGCGGGGGGAACAATGAGCAGTTCTTC.

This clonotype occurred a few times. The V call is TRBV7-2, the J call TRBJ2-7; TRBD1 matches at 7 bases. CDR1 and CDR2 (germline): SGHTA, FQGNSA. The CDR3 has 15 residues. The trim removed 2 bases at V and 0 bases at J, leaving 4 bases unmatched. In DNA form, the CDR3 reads TGTGCCAGCAGCTTAACCCCAGGGGGCTCCTACGAGCAGTACTTC. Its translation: CASSLTPGGSYEQYF.

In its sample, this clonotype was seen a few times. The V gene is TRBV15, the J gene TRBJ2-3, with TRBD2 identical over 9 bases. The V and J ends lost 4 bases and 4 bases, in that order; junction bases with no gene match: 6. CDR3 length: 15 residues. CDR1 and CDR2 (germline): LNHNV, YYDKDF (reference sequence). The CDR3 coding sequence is TGTGCCACCAGCATCGGCGGGGGGGTCCCAGATACGCAGTATTTT. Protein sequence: CATSIGGGVPDTQYF.

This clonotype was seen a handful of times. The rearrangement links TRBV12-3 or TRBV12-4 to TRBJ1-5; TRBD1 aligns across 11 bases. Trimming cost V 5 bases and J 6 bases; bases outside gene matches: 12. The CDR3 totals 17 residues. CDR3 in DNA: TGTGCCAGCAGTGAGAGGACAGGGGGCGCGTGGGGTCAGCCCCAGCATTTT. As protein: CASSERTGGAWGQPQHF.

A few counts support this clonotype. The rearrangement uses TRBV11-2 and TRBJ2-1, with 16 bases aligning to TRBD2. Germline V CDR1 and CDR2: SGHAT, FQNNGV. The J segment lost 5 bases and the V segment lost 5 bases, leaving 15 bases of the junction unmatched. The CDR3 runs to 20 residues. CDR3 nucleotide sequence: TGTGCCAGCAGCGGCACCGGGACTAGCGGGGGGGCCAGAGAGGACAATGAGCAGTTCTTC. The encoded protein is CASSGTGTSGGAREDNEQFF.

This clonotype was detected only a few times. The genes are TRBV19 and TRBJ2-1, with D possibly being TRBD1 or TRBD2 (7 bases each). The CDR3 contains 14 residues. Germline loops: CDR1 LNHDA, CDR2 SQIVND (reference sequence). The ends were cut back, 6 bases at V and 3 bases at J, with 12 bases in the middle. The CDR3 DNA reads TGTGCCAGTAGGTCAGGGGGGGACTACAATGAGCAGTTCTTC. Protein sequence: CASRSGGDYNEQFF.

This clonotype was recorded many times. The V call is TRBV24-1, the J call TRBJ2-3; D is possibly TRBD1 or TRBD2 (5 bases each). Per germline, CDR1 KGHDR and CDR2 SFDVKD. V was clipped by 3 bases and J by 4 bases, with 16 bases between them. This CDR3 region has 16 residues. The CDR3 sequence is CATSDGTVAGADTQYF. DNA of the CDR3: TGTGCCACCAGTGATGGGACCGTTGCCGGCGCAGATACGCAGTATTTT.

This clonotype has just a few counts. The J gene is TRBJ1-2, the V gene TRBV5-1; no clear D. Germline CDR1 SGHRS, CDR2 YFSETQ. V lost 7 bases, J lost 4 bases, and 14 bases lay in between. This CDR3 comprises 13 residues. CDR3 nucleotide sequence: TGCGCCAGCCACCGAGGACGGGGCTATGGCTACACCTTC. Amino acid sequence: CASHRGRGYGYTF.

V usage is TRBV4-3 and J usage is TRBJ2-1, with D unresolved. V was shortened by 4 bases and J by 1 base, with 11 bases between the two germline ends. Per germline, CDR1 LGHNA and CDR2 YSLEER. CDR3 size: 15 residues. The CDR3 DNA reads TGCGCCAGCAGCCCAAAGGACCAGTCCTACAATGAGCAGTTCTTC. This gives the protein CASSPKDQSYNEQFF.

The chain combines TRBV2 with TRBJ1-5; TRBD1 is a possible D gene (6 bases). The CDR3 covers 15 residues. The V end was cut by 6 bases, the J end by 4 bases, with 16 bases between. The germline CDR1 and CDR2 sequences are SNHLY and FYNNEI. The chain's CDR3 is CASSGGGGRNQPQHF. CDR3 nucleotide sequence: TGTGCCAGCAGCGGAGGGGGGGGCAGAAATCAGCCCCAGCATTTT.

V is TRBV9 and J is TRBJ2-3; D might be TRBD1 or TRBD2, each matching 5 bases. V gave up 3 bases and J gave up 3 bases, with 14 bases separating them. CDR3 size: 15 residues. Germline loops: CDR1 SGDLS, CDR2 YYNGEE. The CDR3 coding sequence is TGTGCCAGCAGCGAGGGGAGAGGCACGACAGATACGCAGTATTTT. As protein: CASSEGRGTTDTQYF.

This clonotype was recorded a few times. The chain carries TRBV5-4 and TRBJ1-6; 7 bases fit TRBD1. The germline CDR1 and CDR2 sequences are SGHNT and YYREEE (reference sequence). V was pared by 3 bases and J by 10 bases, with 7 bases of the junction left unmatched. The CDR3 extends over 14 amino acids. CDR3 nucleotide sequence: TGTGCCAGCAGCTCCCGACAGGGACTCTCACCCCTCCACTTT. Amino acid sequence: CASSSRQGLSPLHF.